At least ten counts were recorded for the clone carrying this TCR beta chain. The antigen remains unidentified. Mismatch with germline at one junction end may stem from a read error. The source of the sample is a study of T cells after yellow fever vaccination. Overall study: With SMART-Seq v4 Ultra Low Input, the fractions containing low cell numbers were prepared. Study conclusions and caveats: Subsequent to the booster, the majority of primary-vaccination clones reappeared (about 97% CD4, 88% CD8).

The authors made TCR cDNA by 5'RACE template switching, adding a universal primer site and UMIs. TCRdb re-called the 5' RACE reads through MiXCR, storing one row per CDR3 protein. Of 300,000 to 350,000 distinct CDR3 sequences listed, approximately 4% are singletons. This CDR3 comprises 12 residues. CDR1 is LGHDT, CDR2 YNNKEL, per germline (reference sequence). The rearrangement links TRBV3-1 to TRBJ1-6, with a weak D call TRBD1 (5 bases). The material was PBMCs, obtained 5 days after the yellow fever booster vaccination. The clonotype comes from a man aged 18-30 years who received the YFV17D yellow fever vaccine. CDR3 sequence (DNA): TGTGCCAGCAGCTTCACGCAGCGGGACCTAAACTTT. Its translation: CASSFTQRDLNF. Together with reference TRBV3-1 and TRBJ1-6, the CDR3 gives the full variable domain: DTAVSQTPKYLVTQMGNDKSIKCEQNLGHDTMYWYKQDSKKFLKIMFSYNNKELIINETVPNRFSPKSPDKAHLNLHINSLELGDSAVYFCASSFTQRDLNFGNGTRLTVT.